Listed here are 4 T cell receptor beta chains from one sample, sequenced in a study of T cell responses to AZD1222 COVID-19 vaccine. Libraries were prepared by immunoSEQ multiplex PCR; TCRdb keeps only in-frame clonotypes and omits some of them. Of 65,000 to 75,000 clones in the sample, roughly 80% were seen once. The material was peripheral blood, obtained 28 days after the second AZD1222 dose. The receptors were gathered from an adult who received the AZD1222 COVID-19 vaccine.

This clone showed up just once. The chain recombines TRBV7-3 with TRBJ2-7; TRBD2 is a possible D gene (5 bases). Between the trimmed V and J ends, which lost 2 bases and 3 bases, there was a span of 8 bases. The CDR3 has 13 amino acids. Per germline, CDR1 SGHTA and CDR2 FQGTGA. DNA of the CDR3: TGTGCCAGCAGCTTACTAGCCGACTACGAGCAGTACTTC. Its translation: CASSLLADYEQYF.

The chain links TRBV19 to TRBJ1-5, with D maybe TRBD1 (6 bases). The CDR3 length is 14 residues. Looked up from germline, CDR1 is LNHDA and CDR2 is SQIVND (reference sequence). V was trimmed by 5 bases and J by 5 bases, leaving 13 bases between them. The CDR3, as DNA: TGTGCCAGTAGTTTGGCAGGGGTCCATCAGCCCCAGCATTTT. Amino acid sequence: CASSLAGVHQPQHF. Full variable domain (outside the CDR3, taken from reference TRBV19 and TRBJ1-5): DGGITQSPKYLFRKEGQNVTLSCEQNLNHDAMYWYRQDPGQGLRLIYYSQIVNDFQKGDIAEGYSVSREKKESFPLTVTSAQKNPTAFYLCASSLAGVHQPQHFGDGTRLSIL.

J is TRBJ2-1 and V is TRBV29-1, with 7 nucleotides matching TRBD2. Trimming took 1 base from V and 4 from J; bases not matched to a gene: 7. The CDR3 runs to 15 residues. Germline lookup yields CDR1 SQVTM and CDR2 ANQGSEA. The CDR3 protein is CSVEGEASGYNEQFF. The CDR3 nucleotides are TGCAGCGTTGAAGGGGAGGCTAGCGGATACAATGAGCAGTTCTTC.

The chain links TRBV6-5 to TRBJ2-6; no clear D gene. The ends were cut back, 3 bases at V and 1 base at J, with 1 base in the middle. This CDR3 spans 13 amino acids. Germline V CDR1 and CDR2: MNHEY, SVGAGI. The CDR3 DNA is TGTGCCAGCAGTTATTCTGGGGCCAACGTCCTGACTTTC. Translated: CASSYSGANVLTF.